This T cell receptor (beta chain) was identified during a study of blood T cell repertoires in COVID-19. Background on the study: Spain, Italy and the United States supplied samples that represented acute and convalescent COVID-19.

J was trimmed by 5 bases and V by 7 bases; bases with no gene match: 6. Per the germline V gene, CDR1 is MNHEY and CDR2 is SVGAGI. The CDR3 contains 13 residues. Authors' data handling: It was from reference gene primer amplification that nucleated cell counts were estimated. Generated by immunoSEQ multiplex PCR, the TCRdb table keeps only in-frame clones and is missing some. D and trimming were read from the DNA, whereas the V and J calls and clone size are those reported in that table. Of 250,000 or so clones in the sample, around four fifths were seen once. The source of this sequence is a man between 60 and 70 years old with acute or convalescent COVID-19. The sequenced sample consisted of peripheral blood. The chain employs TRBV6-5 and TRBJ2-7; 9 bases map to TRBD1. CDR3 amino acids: CASTKTGGNEQYF. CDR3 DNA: TGTGCCAGCACCAAGACAGGGGGAAACGAGCAGTACTTC.